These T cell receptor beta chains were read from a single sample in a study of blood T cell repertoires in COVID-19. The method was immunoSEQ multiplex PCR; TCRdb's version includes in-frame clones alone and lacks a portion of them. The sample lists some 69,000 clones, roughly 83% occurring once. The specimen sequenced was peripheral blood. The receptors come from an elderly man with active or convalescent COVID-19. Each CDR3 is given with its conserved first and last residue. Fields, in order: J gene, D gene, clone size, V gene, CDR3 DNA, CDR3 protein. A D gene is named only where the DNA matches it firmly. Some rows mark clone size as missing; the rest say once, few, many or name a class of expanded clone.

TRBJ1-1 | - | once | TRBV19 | TGTGCCAGTACCAAGACCCGGGGGGGGCTAGTCGGGACTGAAGCTTTCTTT | CASTKTRGGLVGTEAFF
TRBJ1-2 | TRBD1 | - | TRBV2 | TGTGCCAGCACCGGGACAGGGGGCTATGGCTACACCTTC | CASTGTGGYGYTF
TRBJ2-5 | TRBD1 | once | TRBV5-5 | TGTGCCAGCAGCACAGGACAGGGCCAAGAGACCCAGTACTTC | CASSTGQGQETQYF
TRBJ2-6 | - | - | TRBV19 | TGTGCCAGTAGTATCGAGGGCTCTGGGGCCAACGTCCTGACTTTC | CASSIEGSGANVLTF
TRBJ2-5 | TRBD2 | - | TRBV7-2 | TGTGCCAGCAGCGTACTAGCGGGAGTGGAGACCCAGTACTTC | CASSVLAGVETQYF
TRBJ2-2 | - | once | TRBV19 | TGTGCCAGTAGTACTGCGAACACCGGGGAGCTGTTTTTT | CASSTANTGELFF
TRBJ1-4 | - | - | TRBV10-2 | TGCGCCAGCAGTGAGGAGGGCCCCCCGGTTGGAAAACTGTTTTTT | CASSEEGPPVGKLFF
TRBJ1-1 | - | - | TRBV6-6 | TGTGCCAGCAGTTATAATCCCGGAACAGCTGAAGCTTTCTTT | CASSYNPGTAEAFF
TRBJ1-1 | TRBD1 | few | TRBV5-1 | TGCGCCAGCAGCCCAGGACAGGGGAACACTGAAGCTTTCTTT | CASSPGQGNTEAFF
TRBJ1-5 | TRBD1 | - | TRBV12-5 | TGTGCTAGTGGACCCGGGACAGGGAGCAATCAGCCCCAGCATTTT | CASGPGTGSNQPQHF
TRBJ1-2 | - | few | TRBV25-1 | TGTGCCAGCACTCCTGGGGCAGGGGAAAACTATGGCTACACCTTC | CASTPGAGENYGYTF
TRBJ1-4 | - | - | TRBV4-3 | TGCGCCAGCAGCCAAGAGATGGGGCAGGAAGACAATAATGAAAAACTGTTTTTT | CASSQEMGQEDNNEKLFF
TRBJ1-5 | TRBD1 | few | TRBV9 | TGTGCCAGCAGCGTACGTACCGTCCGACAGGGGATGAAAGGCAATCAGCCCCAGCATTTT | CASSVRTVRQGMKGNQPQHF
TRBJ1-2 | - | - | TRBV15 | TGTGCCACCAGCAGAGGCATAGGGGCTAACTATGGCTACACCTTC | CATSRGIGANYGYTF
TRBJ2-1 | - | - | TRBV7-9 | TGTGCCAGCAGCTTACTTCGCAGCGGGCCGCGTTCCTACAATGAGCAGTTCTTC | CASSLLRSGPRSYNEQFF
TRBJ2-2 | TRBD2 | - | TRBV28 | TGTGCCAGCAGTCGGGGGGGGACCGGGGAGCTGTTTTTT | CASSRGGTGELFF
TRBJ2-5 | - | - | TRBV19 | TGTGCCAGTAGTATCTCTCTGGGGCAGGGGACGCAAGAGACCCAGTACTTC | CASSISLGQGTQETQYF
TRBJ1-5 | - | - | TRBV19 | TGTGCCAGTAGTATCGGGGGGAGCAATCAGCCCCAGCATTTT | CASSIGGSNQPQHF
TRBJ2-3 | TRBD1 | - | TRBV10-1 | TGCGCCAGCAGCTACAGACAGGGACCGCAGTATTTT | CASSYRQGPQYF